Following are 20 T cell receptor beta chains from one sample sequenced in a study of cytomegalovirus exposure and HLA in healthy donors. Amplification used 60 Vbeta primers and 13 Jbeta primers. Generated by immunoSEQ multiplex PCR, the TCRdb table keeps only in-frame clones and is missing some. This sample's clone table lists around 150,000 clones. Sequenced: PBMCs. The receptor set was obtained from a woman aged 55-69 years in good health and CMV-seronegative.

The chain carries TRBV28 and TRBJ1-6, with TRBD1 as a possible D gene (6 bases). V gave up 2 bases and J gave up 10 bases, with 15 bases separating them. CDR3 length: 15 amino acids. Germline V gene sequence: CDR1 MDHEN, CDR2 SYDVKM. The CDR3 protein is CASSLTAAGASPLHF. CDR3 nucleotide sequence: TGTGCCAGCAGTTTAACAGCGGCAGGGGCCTCACCCCTCCACTTT.

The J gene is TRBJ2-1, the V gene TRBV5-1; 10 bases fit TRBD2. The CDR3 extends over 17 amino acids. Trimming removed 4 bases from V and 2 bases from J; junction bases left unmatched: 9. Germline V gene lookup returns CDR1 SGHRS and CDR2 YFSETQ. As DNA, the CDR3 is TGCGCCAGCAGCCCCCACAAAAGCGGGAGGGCCTACAATGAGCAGTTCTTC. Encoded protein: CASSPHKSGRAYNEQFF.

The rearrangement uses TRBV5-1 and TRBJ1-2; D is possibly TRBD1 (5 bases). CDR1 is SGHRS, CDR2 YFSETQ, per germline. The germline V and J ends were trimmed by 4 bases and 6 bases, with 16 bases remaining between them. This CDR3 comprises 14 residues. The CDR3 sequence: CASSPLQGANGYTF. The CDR3 DNA is TGCGCCAGCAGCCCCCTTCAAGGGGCAAATGGCTACACCTTC.

The chain is built from TRBV27 and TRBJ1-4; 11 nucleotides line up with TRBD1. Trimming cost V 6 bases and J 8 bases; bases outside gene matches: 5. This CDR3 is built from 14 residues. The germline CDR1 and CDR2 sequences are MNHEY and SMNVEV (reference sequence). As DNA, the CDR3 is TGTGCCAGCAGGGGACAGGGGGTTTGGGAAAAACTGTTTTTT. Translation gives CASRGQGVWEKLFF.

This CDR3 reads CASSGGEGGTYEQYF. The DNA for the CDR3 is TGTGCCAGCAGTGGGGGGGAGGGGGGCACCTACGAGCAGTACTTC. This sequence joins TRBV2 and TRBJ2-7, with D maybe TRBD2 (7 bases). CDR1 SNHLY and CDR2 FYNNEI come from the germline V gene. V lost 4 bases and J lost 2, with 15 bases in between. This CDR3 has 15 amino acids.

The rearrangement links TRBV7-9 to TRBJ1-2, with TRBD1 as a possible D gene (5 bases). Trimming pared 2 bases from V and 0 bases from J, leaving 10 bases between. The CDR3 extends over 15 amino acids. The germline CDR1 and CDR2 sequences are SEHNR and FQNEAQ (reference sequence). The CDR3 sequence: CASSLSRGTNYGYTF. The CDR3 DNA sequence: TGTGCCAGCAGCTTATCGCGGGGCACTAACTATGGCTACACCTTC.

The chain combines TRBV5-1 with TRBJ2-5, with D possibly TRBD1 on 5 matching bases. This CDR3 has 14 amino acids. Trimming stripped 1 base from V and 3 bases from J, with 10 bases between. Germline V gives CDR1 SGHRS, CDR2 YFSETQ. CDR3 nucleotide sequence: TGCGCCAGCAGCTTGCATCAGGGTGAAGAGACCCAGTACTTC. It yields the protein CASSLHQGEETQYF.

The gene calls are TRBV29-1 and TRBJ1-1; weak D call: TRBD1 (5 bases). This CDR3 is built from 12 residues. Germline V CDR1 and CDR2: SQVTM, ANQGSEA. V lost 8 bases and J lost 4, with 14 bases in between. This chain's CDR3 is CSFSRDVTEAFF. CDR3 sequence (DNA): TGCAGCTTTAGCAGGGATGTCACTGAAGCTTTCTTT. The full variable domain, with the rest looked up from reference TRBV29-1 and TRBJ1-1, is SAVISQKPSRDICQRGTSLTIQCQVDSQVTMMFWYRQQPGQSLTLIATANQGSEATYESGFVIDKFPISRPNLTFSTLTVSNMSPEDSSIYLCSFSRDVTEAFFGQGTRLTVV.

This chain joins TRBV29-1 and TRBJ2-1; D is undetermined. The V gene lost 4 bases and the J gene lost 7 bases, with 5 bases spanning the gap. The CDR3 extends over 10 amino acids. Germline assignment: CDR1 SQVTM and CDR2 ANQGSEA. The CDR3 region is CSVVRNEQFF. In DNA, the CDR3 is TGCAGCGTTGTCCGGAATGAGCAGTTCTTC.

CDR3 coding DNA: TGTGCCAGCAGCCCCAGAAGAGAAAAACTGTTTTTT. Translated: CASSPRREKLFF. The rearrangement links TRBV7-9 to TRBJ1-4, with D hard to call. The CDR3 has 12 residues. The germline CDR1 and CDR2 sequences are SEHNR and FQNEAQ (reference sequence). The V gene lost 5 bases and the J gene lost 8 bases, with 9 bases spanning the gap.

The chain combines TRBV7-3 with TRBJ2-1; 8 nucleotides align to TRBD2. The CDR3 sequence is 16 residues long. J gave up 0 bases and V 3 bases, and 4 bases lay outside the gene matches. Germline CDR1 SGHTA, CDR2 FQGTGA. The CDR3 spells CASSFGRGGSYNEQFF. Here the CDR3 DNA reads TGTGCCAGCAGCTTCGGTCGGGGGGGCTCCTACAATGAGCAGTTCTTC.

A note on this clone: Additional DNA sequences in this sample encode the identical CDR3. The chain employs TRBV4-2 and TRBJ2-7; 7 positions match TRBD1. CDR1 and CDR2 from the germline V gene are LGHNA and YNFKEQ. This CDR3 has 18 residues. Unmatched junction bases numbered 16, after V lost 0 bases and J lost 5 bases. CDR3 region: CASSQDPQGVTLLNEQYF. In nucleotides, the CDR3 is TGTGCCAGCAGCCAAGATCCTCAGGGGGTGACGCTCCTAAACGAGCAGTACTTC.

V gene TRBV7-9 combines with J gene TRBJ2-2, with TRBD1 as a possible D gene (6 bases). Germline-derived CDR1 and CDR2 are SEHNR and FQNEAQ (reference sequence). This CDR3 is built from 15 residues. The V gene lost 1 base and the J gene lost 3 bases, with 9 bases spanning the gap. CDR3 DNA: TGTGCCAGCAGCTTAGTCACAGGGTACACCGGGGAGCTGTTTTTT. This codes for CASSLVTGYTGELFF.

This rearrangement joins TRBV7-2 to TRBJ1-2; TRBD1 might be the D (6 bases). The V gene's germline CDR1 is SGHTA and CDR2 FQGNSA. The CDR3 spans 15 residues. The germline V and J ends were trimmed by 4 bases and 6 bases, with 18 bases remaining between them. This CDR3 reads CASSSTAQGKNGYTF. CDR3 bases: TGTGCCAGCAGCTCCACGGCACAGGGAAAGAATGGCTACACCTTC.

The chain joins TRBV5-8 to TRBJ1-1; 7 bases map to TRBD1. The CDR3 contains 15 residues. Germline V gene sequence: CDR1 SGHTS, CDR2 YDEGEE. Trimming removed 0 bases from V and 3 bases from J; junction bases left unmatched: 5. The CDR3 bases are TGTGCCAGCAGCTTGGACAGGGGCGGTCACACTGAAGCTTTCTTT. This gives the protein CASSLDRGGHTEAFF.

This chain joins TRBV29-1 and TRBJ2-3; 11 bases line up with TRBD2. J gave up 5 bases and V 7 bases, and 5 bases lay outside the gene matches. This CDR3 comprises 13 residues. Germline V lookup: CDR1 SQVTM, CDR2 ANQGSEA. The CDR3 bases are TGCAGCGGCCGACTAGCGGGATTAGATACGCAGTATTTT. Amino acids: CSGRLAGLDTQYF.

The rearrangement uses TRBV4-2 and TRBJ2-3; D might be TRBD2 (5 bases). Germline CDR1 and CDR2: LGHNA and YNFKEQ. This CDR3 is 16 amino acids long. The ends were cut back, 0 bases at V and 2 bases at J, with 12 bases in the middle. The CDR3 loop reads CASSQDVGVDTDTQYF. The CDR3 coding sequence is TGTGCCAGCAGCCAAGACGTCGGGGTCGACACAGATACGCAGTATTTT.

This rearrangement joins TRBV6-6 to TRBJ1-5; TRBD1 matches 7 bases. Germline CDR1 reads MNHNY; CDR2 reads SVGAGI (reference sequence). This CDR3 is built from 13 residues. Unmatched junction bases numbered 5, after V lost 6 bases and J lost 6 bases. The CDR3 region is CASRPGGGQPQHF. The CDR3 DNA reads as TGTGCCAGCAGACCAGGGGGAGGTCAGCCCCAGCATTTT.

The V and J genes are TRBV5-6 and TRBJ2-7, with D perhaps matching TRBD2 (6 bases). Germline assignment: CDR1 SGHDT and CDR2 YYEEEE. The CDR3 consists of 16 residues. Trimming removed 0 bases from V and 0 bases from J, with 13 bases in between. CDR3 sequence (DNA): TGTGCCAGCAGCTTGGGTGGGAGCGGGTTCTCCTACGAGCAGTACTTC. This sequence encodes CASSLGGSGFSYEQYF. The variable domain in full, completed from reference TRBV5-6 and TRBJ2-7, reads DAGVTQSPTHLIKTRGQQVTLRCSPKSGHDTVSWYQQALGQGPQFIFQYYEEEERQRGNFPDRFSGHQFPNYSSELNVNALLLGDSALYLCASSLGGSGFSYEQYFGPGTRLTVT.

The J gene is TRBJ2-1, the V gene TRBV18; 10 nucleotides align to TRBD1. With 3 bases clipped from V and 7 bases from J, the junction kept 3 bases outside the gene matches. The CDR3 is made up of 14 amino acids. Looked up from germline, CDR1 is KGHSH and CDR2 is LQKENI. CDR3 nucleotide sequence: TGTGCCAGCTCACCTCGGACAGGGGGAAATGAGCAGTTCTTC. Protein product: CASSPRTGGNEQFF.